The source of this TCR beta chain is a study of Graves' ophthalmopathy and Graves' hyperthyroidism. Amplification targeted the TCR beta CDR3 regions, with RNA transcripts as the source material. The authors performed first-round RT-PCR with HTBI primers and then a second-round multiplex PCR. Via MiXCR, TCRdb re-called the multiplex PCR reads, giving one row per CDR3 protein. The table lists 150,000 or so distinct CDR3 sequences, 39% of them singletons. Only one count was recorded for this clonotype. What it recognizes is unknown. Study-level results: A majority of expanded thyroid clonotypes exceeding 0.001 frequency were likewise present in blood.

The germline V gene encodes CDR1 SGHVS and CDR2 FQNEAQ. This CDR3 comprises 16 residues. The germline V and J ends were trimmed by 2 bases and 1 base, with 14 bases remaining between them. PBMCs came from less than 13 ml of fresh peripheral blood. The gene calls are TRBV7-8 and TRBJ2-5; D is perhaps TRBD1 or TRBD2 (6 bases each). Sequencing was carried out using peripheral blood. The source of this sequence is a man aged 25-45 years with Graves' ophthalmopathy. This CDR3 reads CASSLRGASAQETQYF. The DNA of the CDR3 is TGTGCCAGCAGCTTAAGGGGGGCTTCTGCCCAAGAGACCCAGTACTTC.